Sequencing of this T cell receptor (beta chain) was carried out in a study of blood T cell repertoires in COVID-19. Study at large: Sites across the United States, Italy and Spain contributed samples from acute and convalescent COVID-19. In each case, the material was cDNA or gDNA derived from T cells, B-cell-depleted T cells, or PBMCs.

The CDR3 has 15 residues. Looked up from germline, CDR1 is MNHNS and CDR2 is SASEGT. V lost 1 base and J lost 8; bases outside the gene matches: 5. In the original analysis: Reference gene primer amplification yielded estimated nucleated cell counts. Data came from immunoSEQ multiplex PCR; TCRdb stores just in-frame clones and leaves some out. The DNA was the basis for D and trimming; V, J and clone size are from that table. Of 55,000 to 70,000 clones detected, roughly 80% appear once; the ten largest clones hold 8% to 10%. The specimen was peripheral blood. The chain has TRBV6-1 and TRBJ1-2, with TRBD1 identical over 12 bases. The receptor was derived from a woman aged 80 or over with acute or convalescent COVID-19. Here the CDR3 DNA reads TGTGCCAGCAGTGAAGAAGGGACAGGGGGCTGGGGCTACACCTTC. Its translation is CASSEEGTGGWGYTF.